This T cell receptor (beta chain) was found in a study of identical twins. Using its own MiXCR run on the 5' RACE reads, TCRdb lists one record per CDR3 protein. The sample carries around 220,000 distinct CDR3 sequences, more than 12% recorded once. A word on this clonotype: Its specificity is not known.

Between the trimmed V and J ends, which lost 2 bases and 5 bases, there was a span of 9 bases. Germline CDR1 and CDR2: WNHNN and SYGVQD (reference sequence). This CDR3 region has 13 residues. Overall study results and limits: Abundant cord blood beta clonotypes carried fewer insertions; memory repertoires showed none. Sequences that were out-of-frame, alpha and twin-shared displayed an excess of low generation probability.

The chain uses TRBV10-1 and TRBJ1-1, with unresolved D. Input material: memory (CD45RO+) T cells sorted from blood. The clonotype was recovered from a young woman in good health. The CDR3 spells CASSEARGTEAFF. CDR3 DNA: TGCGCCAGCAGTGAGGCCAGAGGAACTGAAGCTTTCTTT.